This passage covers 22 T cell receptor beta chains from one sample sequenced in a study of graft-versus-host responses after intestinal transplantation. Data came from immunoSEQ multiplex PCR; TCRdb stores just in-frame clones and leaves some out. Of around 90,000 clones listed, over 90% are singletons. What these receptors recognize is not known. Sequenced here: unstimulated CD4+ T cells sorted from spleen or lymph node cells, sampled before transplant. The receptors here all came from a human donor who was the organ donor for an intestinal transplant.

The CDR3, as DNA: TGTGCCAGCAGTTACTCGGGATCAAGGGGATTGGGCTACACCTTC. Encoded protein: CASSYSGSRGLGYTF. V is TRBV6-6 and J is TRBJ1-2, with D tentatively TRBD1 (5 bases). The V gene lost 0 bases and the J gene lost 8 bases, with 16 bases spanning the gap. The CDR3 covers 15 residues. Per germline, CDR1 MNHNY and CDR2 SVGAGI (reference sequence).

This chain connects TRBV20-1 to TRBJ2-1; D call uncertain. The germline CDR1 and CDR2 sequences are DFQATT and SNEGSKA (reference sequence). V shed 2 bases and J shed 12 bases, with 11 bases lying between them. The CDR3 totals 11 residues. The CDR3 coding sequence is TGCAGTGCTAGACCTGCCCTTGTGCAGTTCTTC. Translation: CSARPALVQFF.

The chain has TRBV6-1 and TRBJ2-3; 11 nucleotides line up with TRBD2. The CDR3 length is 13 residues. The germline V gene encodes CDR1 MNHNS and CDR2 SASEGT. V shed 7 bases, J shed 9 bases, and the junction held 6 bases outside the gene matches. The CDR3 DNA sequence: TGTGCCAGCACAGGGACTAGCGGCCAAACGCAGTATTTT. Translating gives CASTGTSGQTQYF.

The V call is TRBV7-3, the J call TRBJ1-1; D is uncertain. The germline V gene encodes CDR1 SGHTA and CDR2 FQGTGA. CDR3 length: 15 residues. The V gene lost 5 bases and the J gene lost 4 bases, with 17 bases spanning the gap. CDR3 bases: TGTGCCAGCAGCCTTCAGGAAGGTCGGGTCACTGAAGCTTTCTTT. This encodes CASSLQEGRVTEAFF. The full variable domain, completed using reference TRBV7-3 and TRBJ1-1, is GAGVSQTPSNKVTEKGKYVELRCDPISGHTALYWYRQSLGQGPEFLIYFQGTGAADDSGLPNDRFFAVRPEGSVSTLKIQRTERGDSAVYLCASSLQEGRVTEAFFGQGTRLTVV.

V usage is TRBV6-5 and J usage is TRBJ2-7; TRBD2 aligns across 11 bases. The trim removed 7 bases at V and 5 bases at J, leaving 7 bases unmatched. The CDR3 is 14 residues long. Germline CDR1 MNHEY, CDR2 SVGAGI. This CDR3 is CASIKLAGVHEQYF. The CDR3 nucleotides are TGTGCCAGCATTAAACTAGCGGGGGTCCACGAGCAGTACTTC.

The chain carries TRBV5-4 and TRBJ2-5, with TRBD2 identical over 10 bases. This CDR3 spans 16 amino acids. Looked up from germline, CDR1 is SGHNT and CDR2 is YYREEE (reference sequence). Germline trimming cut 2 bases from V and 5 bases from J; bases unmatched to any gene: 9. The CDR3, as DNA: TGTGCCAGCAGCTTTTGGACTAGCGGAACCTCTGAGACCCAGTACTTC. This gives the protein CASSFWTSGTSETQYF.

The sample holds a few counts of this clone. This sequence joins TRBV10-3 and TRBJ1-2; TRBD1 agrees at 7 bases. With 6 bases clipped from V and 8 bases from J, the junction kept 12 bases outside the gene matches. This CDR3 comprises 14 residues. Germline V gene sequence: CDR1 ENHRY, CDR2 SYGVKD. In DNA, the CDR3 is TGTGCCATCAGCGGGACAGTCGGCCAGGGAGGCTACACCTTC. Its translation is CAISGTVGQGGYTF.

CDR3 DNA: TGTGCCAGCAGTGACTCCCTCCGAGTGGGGCAGTTCTTC. This translates into CASSDSLRVGQFF. This rearrangement joins TRBV2 to TRBJ2-1; D gene unclear. The CDR3 is 13 residues long. Germline CDR1 reads SNHLY; CDR2 reads FYNNEI. Trimming took 3 bases from V and 12 from J, leaving 15 bases between them.

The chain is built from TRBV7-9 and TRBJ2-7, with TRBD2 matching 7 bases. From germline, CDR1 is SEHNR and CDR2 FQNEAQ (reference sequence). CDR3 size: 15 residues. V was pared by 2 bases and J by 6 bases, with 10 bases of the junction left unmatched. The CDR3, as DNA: TGTGCCAGCAGCTTAAGGGCGGGGGAAACACTCGAGCAGTACTTC. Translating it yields CASSLRAGETLEQYF. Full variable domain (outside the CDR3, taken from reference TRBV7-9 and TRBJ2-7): DTGVSQNPRHKITKRGQNVTFRCDPISEHNRLYWYRQTLGQGPEFLTYFQNEAQLEKSRLLSDRFSAERPKGSFSTLEIQRTEQGDSAMYLCASSLRAGETLEQYFGPGTRLTVT.

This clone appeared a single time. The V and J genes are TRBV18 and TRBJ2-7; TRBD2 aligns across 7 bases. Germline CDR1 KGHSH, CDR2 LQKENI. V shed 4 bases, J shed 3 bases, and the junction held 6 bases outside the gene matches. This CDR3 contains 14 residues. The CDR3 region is CASSLGTIRYEQYF. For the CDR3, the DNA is TGTGCCAGCTCACTAGGGACTATTCGCTACGAGCAGTACTTC.

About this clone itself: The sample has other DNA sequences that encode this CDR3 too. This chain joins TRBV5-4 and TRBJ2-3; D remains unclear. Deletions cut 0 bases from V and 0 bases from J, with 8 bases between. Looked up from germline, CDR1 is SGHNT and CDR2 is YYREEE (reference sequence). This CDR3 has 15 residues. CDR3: CASSLGLGSTDTQYF. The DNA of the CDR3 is TGTGCCAGCAGCTTGGGGCTAGGGAGCACAGATACGCAGTATTTT. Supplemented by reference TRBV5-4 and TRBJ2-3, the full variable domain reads ETGVTQSPTHLIKTRGQQVTLRCSSQSGHNTVSWYQQALGQGPQFIFQYYREEENGRGNFPPRFSGLQFPNYSSELNVNALELDDSALYLCASSLGLGSTDTQYFGPGTRLTVL.

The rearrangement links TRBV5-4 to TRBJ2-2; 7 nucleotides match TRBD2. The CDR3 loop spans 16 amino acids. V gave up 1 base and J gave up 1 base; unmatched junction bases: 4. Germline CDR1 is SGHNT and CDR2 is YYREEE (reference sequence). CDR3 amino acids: CASSLFGGGNTGELFF. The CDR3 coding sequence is TGTGCCAGCAGCTTGTTCGGCGGGGGGAACACCGGGGAGCTGTTTTTT.

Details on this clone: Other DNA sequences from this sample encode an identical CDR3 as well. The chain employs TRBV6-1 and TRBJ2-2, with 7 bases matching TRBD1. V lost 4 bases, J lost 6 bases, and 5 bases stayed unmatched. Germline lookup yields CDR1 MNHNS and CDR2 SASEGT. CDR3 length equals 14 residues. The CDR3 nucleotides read TGTGCCAGCAGTGGTGATACAGGGGCCGGGGAGCTGTTTTTT. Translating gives CASSGDTGAGELFF.

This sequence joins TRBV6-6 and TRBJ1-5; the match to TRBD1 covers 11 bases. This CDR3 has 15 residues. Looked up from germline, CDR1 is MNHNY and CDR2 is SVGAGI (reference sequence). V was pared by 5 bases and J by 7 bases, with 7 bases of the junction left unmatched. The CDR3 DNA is TGTGCCAGCAGTCGAGGACAGGGGGCTAGGCAGCCCCAGCATTTT. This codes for CASSRGQGARQPQHF.

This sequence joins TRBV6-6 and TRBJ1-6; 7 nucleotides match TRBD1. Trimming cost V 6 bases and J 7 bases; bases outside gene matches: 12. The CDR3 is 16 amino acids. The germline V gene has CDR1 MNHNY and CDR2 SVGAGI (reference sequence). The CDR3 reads CASSDRGPGGNSPLHF. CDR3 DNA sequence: TGTGCCAGCAGCGATAGAGGGCCAGGGGGAAATTCACCCCTCCACTTT.

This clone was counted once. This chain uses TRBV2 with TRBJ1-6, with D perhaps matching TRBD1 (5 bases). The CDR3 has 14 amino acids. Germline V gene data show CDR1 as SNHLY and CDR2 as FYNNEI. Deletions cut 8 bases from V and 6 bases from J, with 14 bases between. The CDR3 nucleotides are TGTGCCAGCTCCCTTGAGGGACCTAATTCACCCCTCCACTTT. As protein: CASSLEGPNSPLHF.

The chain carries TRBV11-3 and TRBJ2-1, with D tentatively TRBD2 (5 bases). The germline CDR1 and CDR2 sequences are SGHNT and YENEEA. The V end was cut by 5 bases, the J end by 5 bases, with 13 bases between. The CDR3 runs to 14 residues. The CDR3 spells CASSIRGIDNEQFF. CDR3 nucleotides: TGTGCCAGCAGCATCCGGGGTATCGACAATGAGCAGTTCTTC.

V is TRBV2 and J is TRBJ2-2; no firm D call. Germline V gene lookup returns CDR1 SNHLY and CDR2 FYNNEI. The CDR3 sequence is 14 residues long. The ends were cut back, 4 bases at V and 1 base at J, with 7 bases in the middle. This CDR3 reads CASSAAVNTGELFF. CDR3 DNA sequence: TGTGCCAGCAGTGCGGCGGTGAACACCGGGGAGCTGTTTTTT.

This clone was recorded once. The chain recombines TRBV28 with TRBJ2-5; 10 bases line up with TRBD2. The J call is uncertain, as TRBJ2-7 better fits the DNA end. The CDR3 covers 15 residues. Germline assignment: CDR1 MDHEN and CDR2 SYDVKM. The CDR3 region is CASSFLLAGANEQYF. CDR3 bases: TGTGCCAGCAGTTTCTTGCTAGCGGGGGCCAACGAGCAGTACTTC.

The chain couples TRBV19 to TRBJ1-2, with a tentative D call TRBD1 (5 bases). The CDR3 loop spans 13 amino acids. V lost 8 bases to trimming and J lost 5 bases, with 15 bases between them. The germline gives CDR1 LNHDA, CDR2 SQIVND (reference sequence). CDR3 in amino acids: CASGRSGPYGYTF. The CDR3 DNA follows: TGTGCCAGTGGACGTTCAGGGCCTTATGGCTACACCTTC.

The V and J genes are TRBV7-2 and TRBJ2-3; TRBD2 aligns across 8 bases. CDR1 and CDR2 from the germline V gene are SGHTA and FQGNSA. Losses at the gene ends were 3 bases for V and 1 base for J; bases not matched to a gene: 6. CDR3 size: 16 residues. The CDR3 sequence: CASSFRAGAGTDTQYF. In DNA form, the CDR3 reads TGTGCCAGCAGCTTCAGAGCGGGGGCCGGCACAGATACGCAGTATTTT.

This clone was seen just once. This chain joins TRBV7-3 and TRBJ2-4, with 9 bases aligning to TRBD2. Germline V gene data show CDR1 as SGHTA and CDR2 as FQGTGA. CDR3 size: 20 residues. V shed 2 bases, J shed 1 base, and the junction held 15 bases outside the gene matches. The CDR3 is CASSLALGGGASKAKNIQYF. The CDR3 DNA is TGTGCCAGCAGCTTAGCTCTGGGCGGGGGGGCCTCTAAGGCCAAAAACATTCAGTACTTC.